This T cell receptor beta chain comes out of a study of blood T cell repertoires in COVID-19. At the level of the study: The cDNA or gDNA used as material had been derived from T cells, B-cell-depleted T cells, or PBMCs.

Germline CDR1 is LGHDT and CDR2 is YNNKEL (reference sequence). CDR3 length: 15 residues. Between the trimmed V and J ends, which lost 1 base and 1 base, there was a span of 10 bases. This clone was detected once. In the authors' methods: Estimates of nucleated cell counts were drawn from the amplification of reference gene primers. Produced via immunoSEQ multiplex PCR; TCRdb's table is partial and in-frame only. V and J calls and clone size are given by that table; D and trimming were obtained from the DNA. This sample has some 180,000 clones, with about three quarters found just once. The specimen sequenced was peripheral blood. This sequence originates from a woman aged 50 to 60 with active or convalescent COVID-19. J is TRBJ1-2 and V is TRBV3-1 (or the pseudogene TRBV3-2), with a tentative D call TRBD1 (6 bases). CDR3 DNA: TGTGCCAGCAGCCAAGGTCAGGGGTATAACTATGGCTACACCTTC. Residues: CASSQGQGYNYGYTF.